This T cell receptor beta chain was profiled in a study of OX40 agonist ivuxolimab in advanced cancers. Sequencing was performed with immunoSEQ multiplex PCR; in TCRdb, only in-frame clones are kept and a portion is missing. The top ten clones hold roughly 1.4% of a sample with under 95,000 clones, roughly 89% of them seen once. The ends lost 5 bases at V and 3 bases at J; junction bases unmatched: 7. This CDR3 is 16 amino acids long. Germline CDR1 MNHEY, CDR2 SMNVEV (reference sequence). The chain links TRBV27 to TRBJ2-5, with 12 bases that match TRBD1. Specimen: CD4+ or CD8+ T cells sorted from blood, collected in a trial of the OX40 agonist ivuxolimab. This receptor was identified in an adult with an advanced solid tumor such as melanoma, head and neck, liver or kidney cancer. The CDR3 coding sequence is TGTGCCAGCAGTCAACCGGGACAGGGGGCCAAAGAGACCCAGTACTTC. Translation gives CASSQPGQGAKETQYF.